Below, 27 T cell receptor beta chains from the same sample are listed, as sequenced in a study of CD8+ T cells in alopecia areata. RNA extraction and reverse transcription yielded cDNA as sequencing template. Using immunoSEQ multiplex PCR, the repertoire was profiled, and TCRdb retains in-frame clones only, with some absent. Seen here are roughly 140,000 clones, 45% to 60% observed once, and the top ten hold approximately 1%. The sequencing used CD4+ T cells sorted from blood, collected at week 0. All receptors come from a human donor with alopecia areata.

The chain's CDR3 is CAWSHSGPNTEAFF. CDR3 nucleotides: TGTGCCTGGAGTCATTCCGGGCCGAACACTGAAGCTTTCTTT. The chain employs TRBV30 and TRBJ1-1; no reliable D call. Germline CDR1 GTSNPN, CDR2 SVGIG (reference sequence). CDR3 length equals 14 residues. V dropped 2 bases and J dropped 1 base, with 11 bases sitting between them.

This clone occurred many times. The chain couples TRBV7-9 to TRBJ2-1; tentatively, D is TRBD1 (5 bases). V lost 1 base and J 5 bases, leaving 9 bases between the germline ends. In germline, CDR1 is SEHNR, CDR2 FQNEAQ (reference sequence). This CDR3 is built from 14 residues. CDR3 DNA: TGTGCCAGCAGCTTAGGGGCAGGGAACAATGAGCAGTTCTTC. Residues: CASSLGAGNNEQFF.

The chain carries TRBV27 and TRBJ2-6, with D possibly being TRBD1 or TRBD2 (5 bases each). The CDR3 extends over 15 amino acids. Trimming took 6 bases from V and 3 from J, leaving 12 bases between them. CDR1 and CDR2 (germline): MNHEY, SMNVEV (reference sequence). In DNA, the CDR3 is TGTGCCAGCAGCCGGGGCGGGCTTGGGGCCAACGTCCTGACTTTC. This codes for CASSRGGLGANVLTF.

This chain connects TRBV9 to TRBJ2-4; TRBD1 aligns across 7 bases. The ends lost 3 bases at V and 0 bases at J; junction bases unmatched: 6. CDR1 and CDR2 (germline): SGDLS, YYNGEE. The CDR3 runs to 16 residues. The CDR3: CASSERDRLAKNIQYF. For the CDR3, the DNA is TGTGCCAGCAGCGAGAGGGACAGACTAGCCAAAAACATTCAGTACTTC.

The chain recombines TRBV5-4 with TRBJ2-6; D uncertain. Per germline, CDR1 SGHNT and CDR2 YYREEE (reference sequence). Trimming shortened V by 4 bases and J by 3 bases, and 11 bases separated the two germline ends. There are 15 residues in the CDR3. CDR3 DNA: TGTGCCAGCAGCGACGGACGTGGTGGGGCCAACGTCCTGACTTTC. Its translation is CASSDGRGGANVLTF.

The V call is TRBV11-2, the J call TRBJ1-1; D remains unclear. Germline V gives CDR1 SGHAT, CDR2 FQNNGV. The CDR3 extends over 13 amino acids. Deletions cut 5 bases from V and 1 base from J, with 8 bases between. The CDR3 is CASSPTRNTEAFF. The CDR3 DNA reads TGTGCCAGCAGCCCTACACGGAACACTGAAGCTTTCTTT. The whole variable domain, filled in from reference TRBV11-2 and TRBJ1-1, reads EAGVAQSPRYKIIEKRQSVAFWCNPISGHATLYWYQQILGQGPKLLIQFQNNGVVDDSQLPKDRFSAERLKGVDSTLKIQPAKLEDSAVYLCASSPTRNTEAFFGQGTRLTVV.

The chain couples TRBV9 to TRBJ1-6, with D maybe TRBD1 (5 bases). The CDR3 covers 16 residues. The V end was cut by 0 bases, the J end by 6 bases, with 13 bases between. Germline loops: CDR1 SGDLS, CDR2 YYNGEE. CDR3 loop: CASSVAGQGTNSPLHF. DNA for the CDR3: TGTGCCAGCAGCGTAGCAGGCCAGGGCACTAATTCACCCCTCCACTTT.

This clone turned up a few times. The genes are TRBV5-4 and TRBJ2-1, with 12 bases lining up with TRBD2. The CDR3 is 19 amino acids. The germline V gene has CDR1 SGHNT and CDR2 YYREEE (reference sequence). The J segment lost 5 bases and the V segment lost 4 bases, leaving 16 bases of the junction unmatched. The CDR3 DNA follows: TGTGCCAGCAGCACGCCCGGACTAGCGGGAATGTCTAGTGACAATGAGCAGTTCTTC. Translation: CASSTPGLAGMSSDNEQFF.

The V call is TRBV30, the J call TRBJ2-2; no reliable D call. CDR3 size: 15 residues. Per the germline V gene, CDR1 is GTSNPN and CDR2 is SVGIG (reference sequence). Trimming took off 3 bases at V and 0 bases at J, with 11 bases between the two ends. The CDR3 sequence: CAWRFSVTNTGELFF. CDR3 sequence (DNA): TGTGCCTGGAGGTTCAGCGTGACGAACACCGGGGAGCTGTTTTTT. The variable domain in full, completed from reference TRBV30 and TRBJ2-2, reads SQTIHQWPATLVQPVGSPLSLECTVEGTSNPNLYWYRQAAGRGLQLLFYSVGIGQISSEVPQNLSASRPQDRQFILSSKKLLLSDSGFYLCAWRFSVTNTGELFFGEGSRLTVL.

This clone was recorded a few times. CDR3 protein: CATSKGGRNEQFF. The DNA for the CDR3 is TGTGCCACCAGCAAAGGGGGAAGGAATGAGCAGTTCTTC. The chain carries TRBV15 and TRBJ2-1; weak D call: TRBD1 (6 bases). V lost 4 bases, J lost 7 bases, and 11 bases lay in between. The CDR3 consists of 13 residues. CDR1 is LNHNV, CDR2 YYDKDF, per germline (reference sequence).

CDR3 sequence: CAWRDPTGSNQPQHF. The CDR3 DNA sequence: TGTGCCTGGAGGGACCCCACCGGGAGCAATCAGCCCCAGCATTTT. V usage is TRBV30 and J usage is TRBJ1-5, with D unclear. This CDR3 region has 15 residues. Germline-derived CDR1 and CDR2 are GTSNPN and SVGIG (reference sequence). V dropped 3 bases and J dropped 1 base, with 13 bases sitting between them.

The chain couples TRBV7-9 to TRBJ2-2; D is ambiguous. CDR3 size: 15 residues. CDR1 and CDR2 (germline): SEHNR, FQNEAQ (reference sequence). Trimming stripped 2 bases from V and 4 bases from J, with 11 bases between. CDR3 sequence: CASSLPPPSTGELFF. Here the CDR3 DNA reads TGTGCCAGCAGCTTACCACCCCCCAGCACCGGGGAGCTGTTTTTT.

Note on this clone: At the DNA level, this CDR3 is encoded by other sequences in the same sample as well. This chain links TRBV29-1 with TRBJ2-2, with D perhaps TRBD1 (6 bases). CDR1 is SQVTM and CDR2 is ANQGSEA in the germline V gene. V was cut by 5 bases and J by 2 bases, with 12 bases left in between. This CDR3 comprises 14 residues. The CDR3 here is CSVLTGLNTGELFF. CDR3 coding DNA: TGCAGCGTTCTTACAGGGTTAAACACCGGGGAGCTGTTTTTT.

The V call is TRBV6-6, the J call TRBJ2-5, with 7 bases identical to TRBD1. CDR1 is MNHNY, CDR2 SVGAGI, per germline (reference sequence). The ends lost 2 bases at V and 7 bases at J; junction bases unmatched: 7. The CDR3 covers 14 residues. CDR3 nucleotides: TGTGCCAGCAGTTACGAGGGGGCGCAGGTGACCCAGTACTTC. Amino acids: CASSYEGAQVTQYF.

The V call is TRBV6-6, the J call TRBJ2-7; TRBD1 agrees at 8 bases. Germline values: CDR1 MNHNY, CDR2 SVGAGI (reference sequence). The CDR3 covers 15 residues. After removal of 6 bases from V and 5 bases from J, the junction contained 12 bases not matched to a gene. The CDR3 loop is CASREDRGNFHEQYF. CDR3 DNA sequence: TGTGCCAGCAGGGAAGACAGGGGAAATTTCCACGAGCAGTACTTC.

V usage is TRBV18 and J usage is TRBJ1-1; D gene unclear. CDR1 is KGHSH and CDR2 is LQKENI in the germline V gene. The CDR3 runs to 15 residues. With 0 bases removed from V and 5 bases from J, the gap between germline ends came to 13 bases. CDR3 residues: CASSPPPYIGTEAFF. CDR3 bases: TGTGCCAGCTCACCACCCCCGTACATCGGAACTGAAGCTTTCTTT.

The CDR3 protein is CASRLDSGRLYF. The DNA for the CDR3 is TGTGCCAGCAGATTAGATAGCGGGAGGTTGTACTTC. This chain links TRBV6-1 with TRBJ2-7, with TRBD2 matching 10 bases. Germline V lookup: CDR1 MNHNS, CDR2 SASEGT. With V trimmed by 6 bases and J by 12 bases, 8 bases remained unmatched. The CDR3 runs to 12 residues.

This clone was seen a handful of times. The chain couples TRBV29-1 to TRBJ1-2; TRBD1 is a possible D gene (6 bases). Trimming stripped 4 bases from V and 8 bases from J, with 20 bases between. The CDR3 sequence is 14 residues long. Germline V gene lookup returns CDR1 SQVTM and CDR2 ANQGSEA. Here the CDR3 DNA reads TGCAGCGTTGTATCTCCGACAGGCCAATCCGGCTACACCTTC. It yields the protein CSVVSPTGQSGYTF.

The chain combines TRBV29-1 with TRBJ2-3, with 8 bases lining up with TRBD2. Unmatched junction bases numbered 14, after V lost 7 bases and J lost 8 bases. This CDR3 spans 14 amino acids. From germline, CDR1 is SQVTM and CDR2 ANQGSEA. CDR3: CSGQPSGRIVTQYF. In nucleotides, the CDR3 is TGCAGCGGGCAACCTAGCGGGCGGATAGTTACGCAGTATTTT.

The genes are TRBV15 and TRBJ2-1; a possible D gene is TRBD2 (5 bases). This CDR3 is 12 amino acids long. Trimming took off 8 bases at V and 4 bases at J, with 9 bases between the two ends. Germline CDR1 reads LNHNV; CDR2 reads YYDKDF (reference sequence). CDR3 bases: TGTGCCACCGCCGGGATATACAATGAGCAGTTCTTC. Translating gives CATAGIYNEQFF.

The chain is built from TRBV30 and TRBJ1-1; the D is unclear. Germline V lookup: CDR1 GTSNPN, CDR2 SVGIG (reference sequence). Trimming cost V 2 bases and J 1 base, with 14 bases left between them. The CDR3 contains 15 residues. The CDR3 sequence is CAWSNRPTGNTEAFF. The CDR3 region has the DNA TGTGCCTGGAGTAACCGACCGACCGGGAACACTGAAGCTTTCTTT. The whole variable domain, filled in from reference TRBV30 and TRBJ1-1, reads SQTIHQWPATLVQPVGSPLSLECTVEGTSNPNLYWYRQAAGRGLQLLFYSVGIGQISSEVPQNLSASRPQDRQFILSSKKLLLSDSGFYLCAWSNRPTGNTEAFFGQGTRLTVV.

V is TRBV5-6 and J is TRBJ1-1; the D is unclear. CDR3 length: 12 residues. V lost 5 bases, J lost 1 base, and 6 bases lay in between. From germline, CDR1 is SGHDT and CDR2 YYEEEE. In nucleotides, the CDR3 is TGTGCCAGCAGATTCGGGAACACTGAAGCTTTCTTT. Translated: CASRFGNTEAFF.

This clone has only a few counts. V and J are TRBV6-5 and TRBJ2-1; TRBD1 matches at 10 bases. CDR3 length: 14 residues. V shed 5 bases, J shed 6 bases, and the junction held 4 bases outside the gene matches. The germline CDR1 and CDR2 sequences are MNHEY and SVGAGI. The CDR3 is CASSDRGPSNEQFF. CDR3 DNA sequence: TGTGCCAGCAGTGACAGGGGGCCTAGCAATGAGCAGTTCTTC.

The table lists this clone with a few counts. This chain joins TRBV29-1 and TRBJ2-1; 7 bases are shared with TRBD2. V lost 2 bases, J lost 6 bases, and 4 bases stayed unmatched. Germline lookup yields CDR1 SQVTM and CDR2 ANQGSEA. CDR3 length: 13 amino acids. CDR3 nucleotides: TGCAGCGTTGAACCTAGCGGCGGCAATGAGCAGTTCTTC. Translating gives CSVEPSGGNEQFF.

In this sample, this clone turned up a few times. V and J are TRBV30 and TRBJ2-2; D could derive from TRBD1 or TRBD2 (5 bases each). This CDR3 region has 16 residues. The germline V gene encodes CDR1 GTSNPN and CDR2 SVGIG (reference sequence). V was pared by 2 bases and J by 1 base, with 14 bases between. CDR3 nucleotide sequence: TGTGCCTGGAGTATGTACTGGGGACGGAACACCGGGGAGCTGTTTTTT. Protein: CAWSMYWGRNTGELFF.

As to this clone: This CDR3 is also generated by other DNA sequences in the sample. This sequence joins TRBV5-1 and TRBJ2-2, with D perhaps matching TRBD2 (5 bases). V lost 2 bases and J lost 0, with 8 bases in between. Germline assignment: CDR1 SGHRS and CDR2 YFSETQ. The CDR3 covers 15 residues. The CDR3 DNA follows: TGCGCCAGCAGCTTCAGCGGCGCGAACACCGGGGAGCTGTTTTTT. Protein: CASSFSGANTGELFF.

The chain recombines TRBV6-5 with TRBJ2-3; D gene unclear. V was trimmed by 6 bases and J by 5 bases, leaving 9 bases between them. This CDR3 is 12 amino acids long. Germline CDR1 and CDR2: MNHEY and SVGAGI. CDR3 nucleotides: TGTGCCAGCAGGTCCGGCAGAGATACGCAGTATTTT. It specifies CASRSGRDTQYF.